These 28 T cell receptor beta chains were sequenced from one sample in a study of T cells in Graves' hyperthyroidism and ophthalmopathy. RNA transcripts served as the template for amplifying TCR beta CDR3 regions. The HTBI primer set drove a first-round RT-PCR of the TCR CDR3. MiXCR, applied by TCRdb to the multiplex PCR reads, yields one record per CDR3 protein. Found here are roughly 570,000 distinct CDR3 sequences, 46% of them singletons; the top ten hold roughly 20%. Material for sequencing was peripheral blood or thyroid tissue (not recorded which). The receptors come from an adult woman with Graves' disease, either hyperthyroidism or ophthalmopathy (not recorded which).

Ten or more counts support this clonotype. The genes are TRBV5-6 and TRBJ1-4, with 8 nucleotides matching TRBD1. The germline V gene has CDR1 SGHDT and CDR2 YYEEEE. This CDR3 is built from 16 residues. Trimming cost V 3 bases and J 7 bases; bases outside gene matches: 11. The CDR3 DNA sequence: TGTGCCAGCAGCTCTACTGACGTGGGACAGGTTGAAAAACTGTTTTTT. Protein sequence: CASSSTDVGQVEKLFF.

The chain employs TRBV7-3 and TRBJ1-1; tentatively, D is TRBD1 (6 bases). The CDR3 totals 14 residues. CDR1 is SGHTA, CDR2 FQGTGA, per germline. V dropped 6 bases and J dropped 10 bases, with 21 bases sitting between them. CDR3 loop: CASSLDRTTGTAFF. The CDR3 DNA reads TGTGCCAGCAGTTTAGACAGGACCACAGGGACAGCTTTCTTT.

V and J are TRBV10-3 and TRBJ1-2; 7 bases match TRBD1. Germline CDR1 and CDR2: ENHRY and SYGVKD. The CDR3 contains 14 residues. V dropped 2 bases and J dropped 5; count of bases not matched to a gene: 5. CDR3 region: CAISESRGEYGYTF. CDR3 nucleotide sequence: TGTGCCATCAGTGAGAGCAGGGGGGAATATGGCTACACCTTC.

There are many counts of this clonotype. J is TRBJ1-1 and V is TRBV6-1; 12 nucleotides agree with TRBD1. With V trimmed by 4 bases and J by 4 bases, 4 bases remained unmatched. CDR1 MNHNS and CDR2 SASEGT come from the germline V gene. The length of the CDR3 is 15 residues. For the CDR3, the DNA is TGTGCCAGCAGTGTTGGGACAGGGGGCATCACTGAAGCTTTCTTT. It yields the protein CASSVGTGGITEAFF.

This clonotype has only one observation. The chain is built from TRBV20-1 and TRBJ1-5, with TRBD1 identical over 7 bases. This CDR3 has 14 residues. CDR1 is DFQATT, CDR2 SNEGSKA, per germline (reference sequence). The ends lost 2 bases at V and 4 bases at J; junction bases unmatched: 5. The CDR3 bases are TGCAGTGCTAGAAGACAGGGCCCAAATCAGCCCCAGCATTTT. Translated: CSARRQGPNQPQHF.

This clonotype appeared many times. This chain uses TRBV7-8 with TRBJ2-7; TRBD2 agrees at 9 bases. The V gene end was trimmed by 5 bases and the J gene end by 7 bases; junction bases not matched to a gene: 15. The CDR3 totals 16 residues. Germline values: CDR1 SGHVS, CDR2 FQNEAQ. CDR3 coding DNA: TGTGCCAGCAGCCCCCGGCGGACTAGCGCCAAGGGGGAGCAGTACTTC. It translates to CASSPRRTSAKGEQYF. The whole variable domain, filled in from reference TRBV7-8 and TRBJ2-7, reads GAGVSQSPRYKVAKRGQDVALRCDPISGHVSLFWYQQALGQGPEFLTYFQNEAQLDKSGLPSDRFFAERPEGSVSTLKIQRTQQEDSAVYLCASSPRRTSAKGEQYFGPGTRLTVT.

This clonotype was seen repeatedly, ten times or more. The gene calls are TRBV11-2 and TRBJ2-7, with unresolved D. This CDR3 has 15 residues. Germline CDR1 and CDR2: SGHAT and FQNNGV. V lost 4 bases and J 7 bases, leaving 20 bases between the germline ends. CDR3 DNA: TGTGCCAGCAGCTACATGTACGCCGGCGCGAGTGAGCAGTACTTC. Translating it yields CASSYMYAGASEQYF.

The chain couples TRBV7-8 to TRBJ1-4, with D perhaps matching TRBD1 (6 bases). Germline assignment: CDR1 SGHVS and CDR2 FQNEAQ. Trimming pared 3 bases from V and 4 bases from J, leaving 12 bases between. CDR3 size: 15 residues. This CDR3 is CASSLLDRSNEKLFF. The CDR3 nucleotides are TGTGCCAGCAGCTTGCTAGACAGGAGTAATGAAAAACTGTTTTTT.

The chain employs TRBV11-1 and TRBJ2-7, with 8 bases identical to TRBD2. Germline V CDR1 and CDR2: SGHAT, FQDESV (reference sequence). This CDR3 comprises 16 residues. V lost 10 bases to trimming and J lost 1 base; unmatched junction nucleotides: 15. For the CDR3, the DNA is TGTGCCACCCATCCGGGAGGGGCGGGCCAGTCCTACGAGCAGTACTTC. This gives the protein CATHPGGAGQSYEQYF.

The CDR3 DNA follows: TGTGCCAGCAGGCTAGCGGGATACGGGACCCAGTACTTC. It yields the protein CASRLAGYGTQYF. The chain carries TRBV12-3 or TRBV12-4 and TRBJ2-5, with 9 bases aligning to TRBD2. The V gene end was trimmed by 6 bases and the J gene end by 7 bases; junction bases not matched to a gene: 6. This CDR3 comprises 13 residues.

This chain uses TRBV10-3 with TRBJ1-4; TRBD1 agrees at 7 bases. V trimming: 4 bases; J trimming: 4 bases; junction bases outside the gene matches: 3. Germline CDR1 is ENHRY and CDR2 is SYGVKD. The CDR3 has 14 residues. The CDR3 DNA sequence: TGTGCCATCAGTGCCGGGACAGTTAATGAAAAACTGTTTTTT. This translates into CAISAGTVNEKLFF.

As for this clonotype: A much larger clonotype is one base distant, so this may be a read error. The chain combines TRBV25-1 with TRBJ2-7, with 7 nucleotides matching TRBD2. The CDR3 is 13 residues long. Germline V gene sequence: CDR1 MGHDK, CDR2 SYGVNS. After removal of 10 bases from V and 6 bases from J, the junction contained 12 bases not matched to a gene. CDR3 nucleotide sequence: TGTGCCACCCAGGGCGGGGGATTTTCCGAGCAGTACTTC. Translating it yields CATQGGGFSEQYF.

The V gene is TRBV15, the J gene TRBJ2-7; TRBD1 matches 9 bases. Trimming removed 5 bases from V and 7 bases from J; junction bases left unmatched: 12. The CDR3 is made up of 15 amino acids. CDR1 is LNHNV, CDR2 YYDKDF, per germline (reference sequence). CDR3: CATSRHGQGSGEQYF. CDR3 bases: TGTGCCACCAGCCGCCACGGACAGGGGAGCGGTGAGCAGTACTTC.

In its sample, this clonotype was seen a few times. The chain has TRBV10-3 and TRBJ2-5; no clear D gene. Per the germline V gene, CDR1 is ENHRY and CDR2 is SYGVKD. Trimming stripped 4 bases from V and 9 bases from J, with 15 bases between. The CDR3 runs to 13 residues. CDR3 amino acids: CAISGSENQPQYF. Here the CDR3 DNA reads TGTGCCATCAGTGGATCGGAAAATCAGCCCCAGTACTTC.

This clonotype was recorded only once. This chain connects TRBV29-1 to TRBJ1-3; D remains ambiguous. CDR3 length: 13 amino acids. The V end was cut by 6 bases, the J end by 4 bases, with 13 bases between. Looked up from germline, CDR1 is SQVTM and CDR2 is ANQGSEA. CDR3 DNA: TGCAGCGTGACCAACTATGAGGGAAACACCATATATTTT. As protein: CSVTNYEGNTIYF. The entire variable domain, with the rest obtained from reference TRBV29-1 and TRBJ1-3, is as follows: SAVISQKPSRDICQRGTSLTIQCQVDSQVTMMFWYRQQPGQSLTLIATANQGSEATYESGFVIDKFPISRPNLTFSTLTVSNMSPEDSSIYLCSVTNYEGNTIYFGEGSWLTVV.

This clonotype was counted ten times or more. The V call is TRBV5-1, the J call TRBJ1-5; D gene ambiguous. V was trimmed by 2 bases and J by 3 bases, leaving 6 bases between them. The germline CDR1 and CDR2 sequences are SGHRS and YFSETQ. The CDR3 contains 13 residues. CDR3 in DNA: TGCGCCAGCAGCTTCAGTTTCAATCAGCCCCAGCATTTT. Translation: CASSFSFNQPQHF.

The chain joins TRBV2 to TRBJ2-5, with D hard to call. Germline V lookup: CDR1 SNHLY, CDR2 FYNNEI. Deletions cut 6 bases from V and 0 bases from J, with 8 bases between. The CDR3 is made up of 13 amino acids. As DNA, the CDR3 is TGTGCCAGCAGCGCGAGCCACCAAGAGACCCAGTACTTC. It specifies CASSASHQETQYF.

This clonotype appeared many times. The rearrangement uses TRBV28 and TRBJ1-4; D not certain. The germline V and J ends were trimmed by 4 bases and 6 bases, with 15 bases remaining between them. Looked up from germline, CDR1 is MDHEN and CDR2 is SYDVKM. The CDR3 length is 15 residues. The CDR3 DNA reads TGTGCCAGCAGTTGGCGGGGAAGGATGGATGAAAAACTGTTTTTT. This gives the protein CASSWRGRMDEKLFF.

This chain links TRBV2 with TRBJ2-7; D tentatively reads TRBD1 or TRBD2 (6 bases each). V was shortened by 5 bases and J by 3 bases, with 11 bases between the two germline ends. The germline CDR1 and CDR2 sequences are SNHLY and FYNNEI. The CDR3 spans 13 residues. As DNA, the CDR3 is TGTGCCAGCAGTAAGGGGGGAGTCTACGAGCAGTACTTC. Its protein product is CASSKGGVYEQYF.

V usage is TRBV29-1 and J usage is TRBJ1-1; no clear D gene. The germline CDR1 and CDR2 sequences are SQVTM and ANQGSEA. V was clipped by 4 bases and J by 6 bases, with 15 bases between them. The CDR3 loop spans 13 amino acids. In DNA form, the CDR3 reads TGCAGCGTTGGTGGGCCTGGGATTGCTGAAGCTTTCTTT. This sequence encodes CSVGGPGIAEAFF.

This chain links TRBV10-3 with TRBJ2-6; D may be TRBD1 or TRBD2 (5 bases each). The V end lost 2 bases, the J end lost 0 bases, and 11 bases lay between the germline ends. There are 17 residues in the CDR3. Germline V gives CDR1 ENHRY, CDR2 SYGVKD. The CDR3 sequence is CAISEEGTFSGANVLTF. The DNA for the CDR3 is TGTGCCATCAGTGAGGAGGGGACCTTCTCTGGGGCCAACGTCCTGACTTTC.

CDR3 sequence: CASSPISFQETQYF. The CDR3 DNA follows: TGTGCCAGCTCACCAATTAGTTTCCAAGAGACCCAGTACTTC. The chain uses TRBV18 and TRBJ2-5; no clear D. This CDR3 spans 14 amino acids. The V gene's germline CDR1 is KGHSH and CDR2 LQKENI. The V end was cut by 2 bases, the J end by 1 base, with 8 bases between.

J is TRBJ1-1 and V is TRBV12-3 or TRBV12-4; D call uncertain. Trimming cost V 6 bases and J 1 base, with 18 bases left between them. This CDR3 comprises 16 residues. The CDR3 DNA reads as TGTGCCAGCAGGGACGACATAGGGAATGGGAACACTGAAGCTTTCTTT. Its translation: CASRDDIGNGNTEAFF.

At least ten counts were recorded for this clonotype. The gene calls are TRBV4-2 and TRBJ1-4, with 7 bases lining up with TRBD1. Trimming removed 1 base from V and 4 bases from J; junction bases left unmatched: 12. The CDR3 totals 18 residues. Per germline, CDR1 LGHNA and CDR2 YNFKEQ. CDR3 in amino acids: CASSQGLTGWGINEKLFF. As DNA, the CDR3 is TGTGCCAGCAGCCAAGGTCTGACAGGGTGGGGGATTAATGAAAAACTGTTTTTT.

The sample holds many counts of this clonotype. V gene TRBV7-9 combines with J gene TRBJ2-2, with TRBD1 matching 9 bases. The junction had 5 bases not matched to a gene; V was cut back by 5 bases and J by 4 bases. The CDR3 length is 15 residues. Germline V gene data show CDR1 as SEHNR and CDR2 as FQNEAQ (reference sequence). CDR3: CASSPETGGTGELFF. The CDR3 region has the DNA TGTGCCAGCAGCCCGGAGACAGGGGGCACCGGGGAGCTGTTTTTT.

The chain employs TRBV24-1 and TRBJ1-2; D may be TRBD1 (6 bases). The V and J ends lost 7 bases and 2 bases respectively, with 13 bases between them. The CDR3 covers 14 residues. Germline loops: CDR1 KGHDR, CDR2 SFDVKD. The CDR3 sequence: CATSKAGVNYGYTF. CDR3 DNA: TGTGCCACCAGCAAGGCAGGGGTGAACTATGGCTACACCTTC.

This chain links TRBV7-9 with TRBJ1-1; perhaps TRBD1 as D (5 bases). The CDR3 loop spans 14 amino acids. V gave up 5 bases and J gave up 2 bases, with 12 bases separating them. Germline values: CDR1 SEHNR, CDR2 FQNEAQ (reference sequence). For the CDR3, the DNA is TGTGCCAGCAGCCCCCGGGGCGATAACACTGAAGCTTTCTTT. The encoded protein is CASSPRGDNTEAFF.

The chain is built from TRBV10-1 and TRBJ2-3, with a weak D call TRBD1 (6 bases). The CDR3 consists of 14 residues. V gave up 5 bases and J gave up 2 bases, with 11 bases separating them. Germline-derived CDR1 and CDR2 are WNHNN and SYGVQD (reference sequence). The CDR3 DNA reads TGCGCCAGCAGTCCGGGACACTCCACAGATACGCAGTATTTT. Amino acid sequence: CASSPGHSTDTQYF.